The T cell receptor beta chain under discussion was sequenced for a study of control samples from healthy donors and cancer patients. Using immunoSEQ multiplex PCR, the repertoire was profiled, and TCRdb retains in-frame clones only, with some absent. The sample shows approximately 150,000 clones, 75% to 95% of them seen only once. The trim removed 0 bases at V and 5 bases at J, leaving 5 bases unmatched. The CDR3 runs to 15 residues. Per germline, CDR1 LGHDT and CDR2 YNNKEL (reference sequence). The rearrangement uses TRBV3-1 (or the pseudogene TRBV3-2) and TRBJ1-2; 8 bases are shared with TRBD1. Sample: blood. The TCR was taken from a man aged 25 to 40 in good health. In nucleotides, the CDR3 is TGTGCCAGCAGCCAAGAGGCGGACAGGGATTATGGCTACACCTTC. It yields the protein CASSQEADRDYGYTF.